These T cell receptor beta chains were read from a single sample in a study of cytomegalovirus exposure and HLA in healthy donors. Only in-frame clones appear in the TCRdb table, and some are missing; sequencing was by immunoSEQ multiplex PCR. The profile shows around 120,000 clones, roughly four fifths of them singletons. Sequencing was performed on PBMCs. These receptors came from a male donor in good health and CMV-seropositive. Both conserved end residues are part of each CDR3. Each record gives: CDR3 protein, CDR3 DNA, clone size, D gene, V gene, J gene. D genes are given only for firm matches. Clone sizes are given selectively: once, few, many, or a class where the clone is expanded.

CDR3: CASSFTRTGVNTIYF
DNA: TGTGCCAGCAGCTTTACTCGGACAGGGGTAAACACCATATATTTT
size: once
D: TRBD1
V: TRBV7-2
J: TRBJ1-3

CDR3: CASSFSRAWGANVLTF
DNA: TGTGCCAGCAGCTTTTCGAGGGCGTGGGGGGCCAACGTCCTGACTTTC
size: few
D: .
V: TRBV7-3
J: TRBJ2-6

CDR3: CASSSDRRSEAQHF
DNA: TGTGCCAGCAGTTCGGACAGGAGGTCCGAAGCCCAGCATTTT
size: .
D: TRBD1
V: TRBV28
J: TRBJ1-5

CDR3: CASRTGDSSYEQYF
DNA: TGTGCCAGCAGAACTGGGGACTCCTCCTACGAGCAGTACTTC
size: .
D: .
V: TRBV6-5
J: TRBJ2-7

CDR3: CASSLVALENEAYNEQFF
DNA: TGTGCCAGCAGCTTAGTGGCACTGGAGAACGAGGCCTACAATGAGCAGTTCTTC
size: .
D: .
V: TRBV11-2
J: TRBJ2-1

CDR3: CASSSGSSKEQYF
DNA: TGTGCTAGCAGCAGCGGTTCCTCTAAAGAGCAGTACTTC
size: .
D: .
V: TRBV7-7
J: TRBJ2-7

CDR3: CASSLVRDPKNIQYF
DNA: TGTGCCAGCAGTTTAGTTCGGGATCCCAAAAACATTCAGTACTTC
size: .
D: .
V: TRBV28
J: TRBJ2-4

CDR3: CASTIGLAGVDEQFF
DNA: TGTGCCAGCACTATTGGACTAGCGGGAGTGGATGAGCAGTTCTTC
size: .
D: TRBD2
V: TRBV2
J: TRBJ2-1

CDR3: CASSLGSQRSYEQYF
DNA: TGTGCCAGCAGCTTAGGCTCCCAGCGGTCCTACGAGCAGTACTTC
size: .
D: .
V: TRBV5-5
J: TRBJ2-7

CDR3: CASSAVGGLAEDNEQFF
DNA: TGTGCCAGCAGCGCCGTCGGGGGACTAGCGGAGGACAATGAGCAGTTCTTC
size: .
D: TRBD2
V: TRBV9
J: TRBJ2-1

CDR3: CSVEDWGTALYF
DNA: TGCAGCGTTGAAGACTGGGGGACAGCGCTGTATTTT
size: .
D: TRBD1
V: TRBV29-1
J: TRBJ2-3

CDR3: CASSWRTENNYGYTF
DNA: TGTGCCAGCAGTTGGCGGACAGAGAATAACTATGGCTACACCTTC
size: .
D: .
V: TRBV28
J: TRBJ1-2

CDR3: CASSPNSGTSGYNEQFF
DNA: TGTGCCAGCTCACCAAATTCCGGGACTAGCGGCTACAATGAGCAGTTCTTC
size: .
D: TRBD2
V: TRBV18
J: TRBJ2-1

CDR3: CASSAGQGGTYDGYTF
DNA: TGTGCCAGCAGTGCCGGACAGGGCGGGACCTATGATGGCTACACCTTC
size: .
D: TRBD1
V: TRBV27
J: TRBJ1-2

CDR3: CASSLWGSGTYNEQFF
DNA: TGTGCCAGCAGCTTGTGGGGTAGCGGGACCTACAATGAGCAGTTCTTC
size: .
D: TRBD2
V: TRBV5-6
J: TRBJ2-1

CDR3: CSVSTGGVNQPQHF
DNA: TGCAGCGTTTCGACAGGGGGGGTCAATCAGCCCCAGCATTTT
size: .
D: TRBD1
V: TRBV29-1
J: TRBJ1-5

CDR3: CAWAGDRGNYGYTF
DNA: TGTGCCTGGGCTGGGGACAGGGGGAACTATGGCTACACCTTC
size: .
D: TRBD1
V: TRBV30
J: TRBJ1-2

CDR3: CASSPILTSRGDTQYF
DNA: TGTGCCAGCAGCCCTATACTGACTAGCCGGGGAGATACGCAGTATTTT
size: few
D: TRBD2
V: TRBV7-2
J: TRBJ2-3

CDR3: CASSYSTGETYEQYF
DNA: TGTGCCAGCAGTTACTCGACGGGAGAAACCTACGAGCAGTACTTC
size: .
D: .
V: TRBV6-6
J: TRBJ2-7

CDR3: CAWIPGGSYNEQFF
DNA: TGTGCCTGGATACCGGGAGGGTCGTACAATGAGCAGTTCTTC
size: .
D: TRBD2
V: TRBV30
J: TRBJ2-1

CDR3: CASLSRDTVSYEQYF
DNA: TGCGCCAGCCTTTCCCGGGACACCGTCTCCTACGAGCAGTACTTC
size: .
D: .
V: TRBV23-1
J: TRBJ2-7

CDR3: CASSSLTSGNPPDGEQFF
DNA: TGCGCCAGCAGCTCCCTGACTAGCGGGAATCCCCCCGATGGGGAGCAGTTCTTC
size: .
D: TRBD2
V: TRBV5-1
J: TRBJ2-1

CDR3: CASGVGETSTDTQYF
DNA: TGTGCCAGCGGGGTGGGAGAGACTAGCACAGATACGCAGTATTTT
size: few
D: .
V: TRBV6-1
J: TRBJ2-3

CDR3: CASSFSTRQGFF
DNA: TGTGCCAGCAGCTTTTCCACGAGACAGGGTTTTTTT
size: .
D: TRBD1
V: TRBV5-8
J: TRBJ1-4

CDR3: CASSQGYGGQSREAQYF
DNA: TGCGCCAGCAGCCAAGGATACGGGGGACAGTCCCGAGAGGCCCAGTACTTC
size: .
D: .
V: TRBV4-3
J: TRBJ2-5

CDR3: CASSSRGDPTNEKLFF
DNA: TGTGCCAGCAGTTCCCGGGGGGACCCAACTAATGAAAAACTGTTTTTT
size: .
D: .
V: TRBV27
J: TRBJ1-4

CDR3: CAWAAAGGTPLHF
DNA: TGTGCCTGGGCAGCGGCAGGGGGCACACCCCTCCACTTT
size: .
D: TRBD1
V: TRBV30
J: TRBJ1-6

CDR3: CASKRDSNTGELFF
DNA: TGTGCCAGCAAGAGGGACTCGAACACCGGGGAGCTGTTTTTT
size: few
D: .
V: TRBV2
J: TRBJ2-2

CDR3: CASSILVSDGFQPQHF
DNA: TGTGCCAGTAGTATTCTAGTCAGCGACGGCTTTCAGCCCCAGCATTTT
size: .
D: .
V: TRBV19
J: TRBJ1-5

CDR3: CASSPRLAGEVETQYF
DNA: TGCGCCAGCAGCCCTCGACTAGCGGGAGAGGTCGAGACCCAGTACTTC
size: .
D: TRBD2
V: TRBV5-1
J: TRBJ2-5

CDR3: CASSLFIDQPQHF
DNA: TGTGCCAGCAGTTTGTTTATTGATCAGCCCCAGCATTTT
size: .
D: .
V: TRBV27
J: TRBJ1-5

CDR3: CASSRNRGYQETQYF
DNA: TGTGCCAGCAGCCGAAATCGGGGGTACCAAGAGACCCAGTACTTC
size: few
D: .
V: TRBV4-2
J: TRBJ2-5

CDR3: CASSATTGVWGQPQHF
DNA: TGTGCCAGCAGTGCCACCACAGGGGTATGGGGTCAGCCCCAGCATTTT
size: .
D: TRBD1
V: TRBV28
J: TRBJ1-5

CDR3: CASSSYSETQYF
DNA: TGTGCCAGCAGCTCCTACTCAGAGACCCAGTACTTC
size: once
D: .
V: TRBV5-5
J: TRBJ2-5

CDR3: CASSYPGTSGSYEQFF
DNA: TGTGCCAGCAGCTACCCCGGGACTAGCGGGAGTTATGAGCAGTTCTTC
size: .
D: TRBD2
V: TRBV7-2
J: TRBJ2-1

CDR3: CASSPGLAGFQETQYF
DNA: TGTGCCAGCAGCCCGGGACTAGCGGGCTTCCAAGAGACCCAGTACTTC
size: .
D: TRBD2
V: TRBV27
J: TRBJ2-5

CDR3: CASSLGYGSNQPQHF
DNA: TGCGCCAGCAGCTTGGGTTACGGGAGCAATCAGCCCCAGCATTTT
size: .
D: .
V: TRBV5-1
J: TRBJ1-5

CDR3: CASSPFPGVLTGELFF
DNA: TGTGCCAGCAGCCCATTTCCCGGGGTCCTTACCGGGGAGCTGTTTTTT
size: .
D: .
V: TRBV7-3
J: TRBJ2-2

CDR3: CASTPSSQGWYGYTF
DNA: TGTGCCAGCACCCCGTCGTCACAGGGATGGTATGGCTACACCTTC
size: .
D: .
V: TRBV27
J: TRBJ1-2

CDR3: CASSSQGVEQFF
DNA: TGTGCCAGCAGCTCTCAGGGGGTTGAGCAGTTCTTC
size: .
D: TRBD1
V: TRBV5-6
J: TRBJ2-1